Below are 29 T cell receptor beta chains sequenced from a single sample in a study of TIL therapy for anti-PD-1-resistant metastatic lung cancer. This was the immunoSEQ v3 assay. The table came from immunoSEQ multiplex PCR; TCRdb's copy has only in-frame clones and leaves some out. Among approximately 50,000 clones listed, 79% were seen once. The time point was: pre-treatment sample, taken before nivolumab and TIL therapy. The sequences come from blood, collected at baseline. The receptors were gathered from a man between 65 and 80 years old with non-small cell lung cancer.

This chain connects TRBV5-1 to TRBJ1-4; 11 positions match TRBD1. The CDR3 consists of 16 residues. V trimming: 1 base; J trimming: 7 bases; junction bases outside the gene matches: 6. Germline loops: CDR1 SGHRS, CDR2 YFSETQ. CDR3 in DNA: TGCGCCAGCAGCTTGTCAACAGGGACAGGGGGTGAAAAACTGTTTTTT. Translation: CASSLSTGTGGEKLFF.

V is TRBV28 and J is TRBJ2-7, with a weak D call TRBD2 (6 bases). The CDR3 runs to 14 residues. V shed 3 bases and J shed 9 bases, with 18 bases lying between them. The germline V gene encodes CDR1 MDHEN and CDR2 SYDVKM. The CDR3 nucleotides read TGTGCCAGCAGTTTGAGGCTAGCAGGAGCGGGGCAGTACTTC. Residues: CASSLRLAGAGQYF.

The CDR3 spells CASSGGAGSSYEQYF. The CDR3 nucleotides are TGCGCCAGCAGTGGGGGCGCTGGGAGCTCCTACGAGCAGTACTTC. The chain recombines TRBV10-2 with TRBJ2-7; D could derive from TRBD1 or TRBD2 (5 bases each). V lost 4 bases, J lost 0 bases, and 13 bases lay in between. From germline, CDR1 is WSHSY and CDR2 SAAADI. The CDR3 sequence is 15 residues long.

This sequence joins TRBV18 and TRBJ2-7; 9 bases are a match to TRBD1. Germline assignment: CDR1 KGHSH and CDR2 LQKENI. The CDR3 has 14 residues. V gave up 3 bases and J gave up 4 bases; unmatched junction bases: 4. The CDR3 sequence is CASSPLTGGYEQYF. The CDR3 nucleotides read TGTGCCAGCTCACCCCTGACAGGGGGGTACGAGCAGTACTTC.

CDR3: CASRRDRGSGANVLTF. The CDR3 DNA sequence: TGTGCCAGCAGACGCGACAGGGGCTCTGGGGCCAACGTCCTGACTTTC. This rearrangement joins TRBV27 to TRBJ2-6; 8 nucleotides line up with TRBD1. The CDR3 consists of 16 residues. Losses at the gene ends were 6 bases for V and 0 bases for J; bases not matched to a gene: 4. The germline V gene has CDR1 MNHEY and CDR2 SMNVEV (reference sequence). Combining the CDR3 with reference TRBV27 and TRBJ2-6 gives the whole variable domain EAQVTQNPRYLITVTGKKLTVTCSQNMNHEYMSWYRQDPGLGLRQIYYSMNVEVTDKGDVPEGYKVSRKEKRNFPLILESPSPNQTSLYFCASRRDRGSGANVLTFGAGSRLTVL.

This chain connects TRBV2 to TRBJ2-7, with D perhaps TRBD1 (6 bases). The CDR3 consists of 15 residues. In germline, CDR1 is SNHLY, CDR2 FYNNEI. V was cut by 4 bases and J by 1 base, with 14 bases left in between. CDR3 loop: CASSVGGQLSYEQYF. Written as DNA, the CDR3 is TGTGCCAGCAGTGTCGGAGGACAGCTGTCCTACGAGCAGTACTTC.

V and J are TRBV29-1 and TRBJ2-7, with D hard to call. The CDR3 has 12 amino acids. Germline lookup yields CDR1 SQVTM and CDR2 ANQGSEA. The ends were cut back, 5 bases at V and 2 bases at J, with 10 bases in the middle. CDR3 DNA sequence: TGCAGCGTTAAAAGCGATACCTACGAGCAGTACTTC. Protein: CSVKSDTYEQYF.

A single count supports this clone. The chain recombines TRBV28 with TRBJ1-2, with D perhaps TRBD1 (6 bases). Trimming removed 7 bases at V and 6 bases at J, with 18 bases between. Germline CDR1 reads MDHEN; CDR2 reads SYDVKM. The CDR3 covers 14 residues. The CDR3 protein is CASIRPGVGNGYTF. Written as DNA, the CDR3 is TGTGCCAGCATTCGCCCAGGGGTTGGCAATGGCTACACCTTC.

The CDR3 region is CASSEIYIRNTIYF. The CDR3 DNA reads TGTGCCAGCAGTGAAATTTATATAAGAAACACCATATATTTT. V is TRBV6-1 and J is TRBJ1-3; D unclear. Looked up from germline, CDR1 is MNHNS and CDR2 is SASEGT. Between the trimmed V and J ends, which lost 2 bases and 5 bases, there was a span of 10 bases. This CDR3 has 14 amino acids.

The chain employs TRBV6-1 and TRBJ1-4; TRBD1 agrees at 7 bases. This CDR3 is 15 amino acids long. The trim removed 2 bases at V and 4 bases at J, leaving 4 bases unmatched. Germline V gene data show CDR1 as MNHNS and CDR2 as SASEGT. The CDR3 nucleotides are TGTGCCAGCAGTGAACGGACAGGTTATAATGAAAAACTGTTTTTT. It translates to CASSERTGYNEKLFF.

This chain connects TRBV9 to TRBJ2-3, with TRBD2 as a possible D gene (5 bases). Germline loops: CDR1 SGDLS, CDR2 YYNGEE. This CDR3 is 15 amino acids long. Trimming cost V 0 bases and J 0 bases, with 8 bases left between them. CDR3 nucleotide sequence: TGTGCCAGCAGCGTAGCGGGCGGGAGCACAGATACGCAGTATTTT. This translates into CASSVAGGSTDTQYF.

The V gene is TRBV15, the J gene TRBJ2-7; 10 nucleotides agree with TRBD1. Per germline, CDR1 LNHNV and CDR2 YYDKDF (reference sequence). Germline trimming cut 5 bases from V and 2 bases from J; bases unmatched to any gene: 6. The CDR3 runs 15 residues. CDR3 coding DNA: TGTGCCACCAGCGACCGGGACAGGGGTACCTACGAGCAGTACTTC. It yields the protein CATSDRDRGTYEQYF.

This sequence joins TRBV6-5 and TRBJ1-5; D gene ambiguous. The length of the CDR3 is 14 residues. V lost 5 bases and J lost 4, with 12 bases in between. From germline, CDR1 is MNHEY and CDR2 SVGAGI. CDR3 in amino acids: CASSPRVGNQPQHF. In DNA form, the CDR3 reads TGTGCCAGCAGTCCGAGAGTAGGAAATCAGCCCCAGCATTTT.

The chain couples TRBV19 to TRBJ2-7; D may be TRBD2 (5 bases). Trimming removed 5 bases at V and 2 bases at J, with 16 bases between. The germline V gene has CDR1 LNHDA and CDR2 SQIVND (reference sequence). The CDR3 covers 15 residues. CDR3 coding DNA: TGTGCCAGTAGTGTTTCCGGGGTCCTTACCTACGAGCAGTACTTC. This gives the protein CASSVSGVLTYEQYF. The variable domain in full, completed from reference TRBV19 and TRBJ2-7, reads DGGITQSPKYLFRKEGQNVTLSCEQNLNHDAMYWYRQDPGQGLRLIYYSQIVNDFQKGDIAEGYSVSREKKESFPLTVTSAQKNPTAFYLCASSVSGVLTYEQYFGPGTRLTVT.

CDR3 sequence reads: CASMTVQADTQYF. The CDR3 DNA is TGTGCCAGTATGACAGTGCAGGCAGATACGCAGTATTTT. The chain carries TRBV25-1 and TRBJ2-3, with D perhaps TRBD1 (5 bases). The CDR3 sequence is 13 residues long. Per germline, CDR1 MGHDK and CDR2 SYGVNS. V was cut by 9 bases and J by 4 bases, with 14 bases left in between.

This clone showed up just a few times. V is TRBV10-2 and J is TRBJ1-1, with a weak D call TRBD1 (5 bases). The germline V gene encodes CDR1 WSHSY and CDR2 SAAADI. The CDR3 loop spans 13 amino acids. V shed 1 base and J shed 3 bases, with 6 bases lying between them. CDR3 amino acids: CASSEWGDTEAFF. DNA of the CDR3: TGCGCCAGCAGTGAGTGGGGGGACACTGAAGCTTTCTTT.

This clone was picked up a small number of times. The chain carries TRBV19 and TRBJ2-7; TRBD1 or TRBD2 may be the D gene (5 bases each). The V end lost 8 bases, the J end lost 3 bases, and 20 bases lay between the germline ends. From germline, CDR1 is LNHDA and CDR2 SQIVND (reference sequence). The CDR3 totals 15 residues. CDR3 in DNA: TGTGCCAGTGGGGATCTTCGGCCAGGGAGCTACGAGCAGTACTTC. This codes for CASGDLRPGSYEQYF.

In its sample, this clone was seen a few times. The chain couples TRBV19 to TRBJ1-5; D ambiguous. CDR3 length: 13 residues. Trimming cost V 7 bases and J 4 bases, with 11 bases left between them. Germline lookup yields CDR1 LNHDA and CDR2 SQIVND (reference sequence). The CDR3 bases are TGTGCCAGTACGAGACGGGAAAATCAGCCCCAGCATTTT. It yields the protein CASTRRENQPQHF.

This rearrangement joins TRBV10-3 to TRBJ2-7; no definite D call. Trimming shortened V by 3 bases and J by 2 bases, and 8 bases separated the two germline ends. The CDR3 runs to 13 residues. Germline CDR1 ENHRY, CDR2 SYGVKD. CDR3 loop: CAISEDETYEQYF. The CDR3 region has the DNA TGTGCCATCAGTGAAGATGAAACCTACGAGCAGTACTTC.

The CDR3 protein is CASTTSGSSDTQYF. CDR3 DNA sequence: TGTGCCAGCACGACTAGCGGGAGCTCAGATACGCAGTATTTT. The J gene is TRBJ2-3, the V gene TRBV6-1; 12 bases map to TRBD2. The CDR3 contains 14 residues. Trimming at V came to 7 bases and at J to 4 bases, leaving 3 bases not matched to a gene. Germline CDR1 is MNHNS and CDR2 is SASEGT.

This chain uses TRBV5-1 with TRBJ2-7, with D perhaps TRBD1 (5 bases). The germline V gene has CDR1 SGHRS and CDR2 YFSETQ. The ends were cut back, 0 bases at V and 0 bases at J, with 10 bases in the middle. This CDR3 has 15 residues. The CDR3, as DNA: TGCGCCAGCAGCTTGGGGGGCAGCCGCTCCTACGAGCAGTACTTC. The encoded protein is CASSLGGSRSYEQYF. Full variable domain (remainder filled in from reference TRBV5-1 and TRBJ2-7): KAGVTQTPRYLIKTRGQQVTLSCSPISGHRSVSWYQQTPGQGLQFLFEYFSETQRNKGNFPGRFSGRQFSNSRSEMNVSTLELGDSALYLCASSLGGSRSYEQYFGPGTRLTVT.

The chain has TRBV25-1 and TRBJ2-5; D ambiguous. Germline V gene sequence: CDR1 MGHDK, CDR2 SYGVNS. CDR3 size: 11 residues. The ends were cut back, 9 bases at V and 9 bases at J, with 14 bases in the middle. The CDR3 sequence: CASRNGVAQYF. CDR3 DNA sequence: TGTGCCAGTAGAAATGGGGTGGCCCAGTACTTC.

The chain carries TRBV6-1 and TRBJ2-3; maybe TRBD1 (6 bases). This CDR3 has 15 amino acids. Trimming removed 4 bases from V and 2 bases from J, with 13 bases in between. The germline gives CDR1 MNHNS, CDR2 SASEGT. Here the CDR3 DNA reads TGTGCCAGCAGTGCACCAGGGGCGTTCACAGATACGCAGTATTTT. Protein product: CASSAPGAFTDTQYF.

The chain links TRBV28 to TRBJ2-7, with TRBD1 matching 9 bases. CDR1 is MDHEN and CDR2 is SYDVKM in the germline V gene. V shed 6 bases and J 4 bases; nucleotides not matched to a gene: 4. The CDR3 consists of 13 residues. CDR3 sequence reads: CASRTGGRYEQYF. In DNA, the CDR3 is TGTGCCAGCAGAACAGGGGGCAGGTACGAGCAGTACTTC.

The chain uses TRBV7-9 and TRBJ2-3; weak D call: TRBD2 (5 bases). This CDR3 has 15 amino acids. Trimming stripped 2 bases from V and 1 base from J, with 10 bases between. Germline CDR1 and CDR2: SEHNR and FQNEAQ (reference sequence). DNA of the CDR3: TGTGCCAGCAGCTTAACGGAGGTGGGCACAGATACGCAGTATTTT. Translation gives CASSLTEVGTDTQYF.

The chain links TRBV6-5 to TRBJ1-3; no clear D gene. The V gene lost 6 bases and the J gene lost 0 bases, with 9 bases spanning the gap. From germline, CDR1 is MNHEY and CDR2 SVGAGI. This CDR3 comprises 14 residues. CDR3 sequence (DNA): TGTGCCAGCAGCCCTGAGTACTCTGGAAACACCATATATTTT. Its protein is CASSPEYSGNTIYF.

The chain joins TRBV5-6 to TRBJ2-6; D unresolved. The CDR3 totals 15 residues. The V gene's germline CDR1 is SGHDT and CDR2 YYEEEE. The V and J ends lost 3 bases and 0 bases respectively, with 7 bases between them. CDR3 coding DNA: TGTGCCAGCAGCTCCGGACCCTCTGGGGCCAACGTCCTGACTTTC. As protein: CASSSGPSGANVLTF.

The rearrangement uses TRBV11-2 and TRBJ2-2, with 9 nucleotides matching TRBD1. CDR1 and CDR2 (germline): SGHAT, FQNNGV. The CDR3 runs 15 residues. The ends lost 4 bases at V and 4 bases at J; junction bases unmatched: 4. CDR3 DNA: TGTGCCAGCAGCTCCTCGACAGGGGGCACCGGGGAGCTGTTTTTT. This gives the protein CASSSSTGGTGELFF. The complete variable domain, with remaining parts taken from reference TRBV11-2 and TRBJ2-2, reads EAGVAQSPRYKIIEKRQSVAFWCNPISGHATLYWYQQILGQGPKLLIQFQNNGVVDDSQLPKDRFSAERLKGVDSTLKIQPAKLEDSAVYLCASSSSTGGTGELFFGEGSRLTVL.

V is TRBV6-1 and J is TRBJ2-2; D gene ambiguous. V shed 6 bases and J shed 5 bases, with 7 bases lying between them. The CDR3 consists of 12 residues. Germline V lookup: CDR1 MNHNS, CDR2 SASEGT. The DNA for the CDR3 is TGTGCCAGCAGGACGGGTACCGGGGAGCTGTTTTTT. Its protein product is CASRTGTGELFF.